These T cell receptor beta chains were read from a single sample in a study of T cell changes during pregnancy in multiple sclerosis. Only in-frame clones appear in the TCRdb table, and some are missing; sequencing was by immunoSEQ multiplex PCR. This sample has 50,000 or so clones, with 80% to 95% found just once. Sample: CD4+ T cells from peripheral blood mononuclear cells, taken in the second trimester of pregnancy. The receptors originated from a female donor with multiple sclerosis, enrolled in a pregnancy study. Each CDR3 is given with its conserved first and last residue. Fields, in order: D gene, J gene, V gene, CDR3 length, clone size, CDR3 DNA, CDR3 protein. A D gene is named only where the DNA matches it firmly. Expanded clones are given a class, and other clones once, few, many or no size at all.

D: TRBD1
J: TRBJ1-1
V: TRBV7-6
length: 14
size: NA
DNA: TGTGCCAGCAGCCAGGACAGGGTTAACACTGAAGCTTTCTTT
CDR3: CASSQDRVNTEAFF

D: TRBD1
J: TRBJ1-6
V: TRBV4-1
length: 16
size: NA
DNA: TGCGCCAGCAGCCAAGAGGGACAGTACCTAAATTCACCCCTCCACTTT
CDR3: CASSQEGQYLNSPLHF

D: NA
J: TRBJ2-3
V: TRBV5-8
length: 15
size: once
DNA: TGTGCCAGCAGCTTGGTATGGCGGGGAACAGATACGCAGTATTTT
CDR3: CASSLVWRGTDTQYF

D: NA
J: TRBJ1-2
V: TRBV28
length: 17
size: NA
DNA: TGTGCCAGCAGTTTTCCACAAGTACAGGGAGTGGCGCAGGGCTACACCTTC
CDR3: CASSFPQVQGVAQGYTF

D: TRBD1
J: TRBJ1-5
V: TRBV6-1
length: 15
size: NA
DNA: TGTGCCATTCGCGGGACAGACTATAGCAATCAGCCCCAGCATTTT
CDR3: CAIRGTDYSNQPQHF

D: NA
J: TRBJ1-1
V: TRBV6-5
length: 14
size: NA
DNA: TGTGCCAGCAGTTATAGTGTGAGAAACACTGAAGCTTTCTTT
CDR3: CASSYSVRNTEAFF

D: TRBD1
J: TRBJ2-3
V: TRBV2
length: 14
size: NA
DNA: TGTGCCAGCAGTACTGGGACAGACACAGATACGCAGTATTTT
CDR3: CASSTGTDTDTQYF

D: TRBD1
J: TRBJ1-2
V: TRBV6-5
length: 13
size: NA
DNA: TGTGCCAGCAGCCGAGGACAGGGACGTGGCTACACCTTC
CDR3: CASSRGQGRGYTF

D: TRBD1
J: TRBJ2-1
V: TRBV9
length: 16
size: NA
DNA: TGTGCCAGCAGCGTAGACGGACAGGGAAGGATGGATGAGCAGTTCTTC
CDR3: CASSVDGQGRMDEQFF

D: NA
J: TRBJ1-2
V: TRBV5-5
length: 13
size: NA
DNA: TGTGCCAGCAGCCCACCGGGACTGTATGGCTACACCTTC
CDR3: CASSPPGLYGYTF

D: TRBD1
J: TRBJ2-7
V: TRBV5-1
length: 16
size: NA
DNA: TGCGCCAGCAGCTTGGCGGGGGCAGGGGGCGGATATGAGCAGTACTTC
CDR3: CASSLAGAGGGYEQYF

D: TRBD1
J: TRBJ1-6
V: TRBV5-6
length: 16
size: NA
DNA: TGTGCCAGCAGCTTGTATTTGGACAGGGGGCGGTCACCCCTCCACTTT
CDR3: CASSLYLDRGRSPLHF

D: NA
J: TRBJ1-4
V: TRBV13
length: 14
size: NA
DNA: TGTGCCTCCACCTCAAGGGCGGGCCGTGAAAAACTGTTTTTT
CDR3: CASTSRAGREKLFF

D: NA
J: TRBJ1-1
V: TRBV7-3
length: 13
size: NA
DNA: TGTGCCAGCAGCCCCGCCGGGAACACTGAAGCTTTCTTT
CDR3: CASSPAGNTEAFF

D: NA
J: TRBJ2-7
V: TRBV7-2
length: 13
size: NA
DNA: TGTGCCAGCAGCTTAGGTTCCGTGAGTGAGCAGTACTTC
CDR3: CASSLGSVSEQYF

D: TRBD1
J: TRBJ1-1
V: TRBV5-4
length: 13
size: NA
DNA: TGTGCCAGCAGCTTAACAGGGGCCGCTGAAGCTTTCTTT
CDR3: CASSLTGAAEAFF

D: NA
J: TRBJ2-4
V: TRBV5-6
length: 12
size: NA
DNA: TGTGCCAGCAGCAAAGCGGCGGACATTCAGTACTTC
CDR3: CASSKAADIQYF

D: NA
J: TRBJ1-1
V: TRBV9
length: 17
size: once
DNA: TGTGCCAGCAGCTCTGAGGGAATGGTTGGACGGAACACTGAAGCTTTCTTT
CDR3: CASSSEGMVGRNTEAFF

D: NA
J: TRBJ2-5
V: TRBV5-1
length: 13
size: NA
DNA: TGCGCCAGCAGCTTGGCGAGCCTGGAGACCCAGTACTTC
CDR3: CASSLASLETQYF

D: TRBD1
J: TRBJ1-4
V: TRBV19
length: 20
size: NA
DNA: TGTGCCAGTACCCAAGGAGTAAGAGGGGGCGTCGGTGGAACTAATGAAAAACTGTTTTTT
CDR3: CASTQGVRGGVGGTNEKLFF

D: TRBD1
J: TRBJ2-7
V: TRBV27
length: 14
size: NA
DNA: TGTGCCAGCAGCCGACAGGGGGCCTTCTACGAGCAGTACTTC
CDR3: CASSRQGAFYEQYF

D: NA
J: TRBJ2-2
V: TRBV5-1
length: 15
size: NA
DNA: TGCGCCAGCAGCTTGGCCGAATGGGGCGGCGGGGAGCTGTTTTTT
CDR3: CASSLAEWGGGELFF

D: TRBD2
J: TRBJ2-5
V: TRBV9
length: 17
size: once
DNA: TGTGCCAGCAGCCTGGACCCGGCGGGGGGCAGGAAAGAGACCCAGTACTTC
CDR3: CASSLDPAGGRKETQYF

D: NA
J: TRBJ1-3
V: TRBV5-1
length: 11
size: NA
DNA: TGCGCCAGCACAGCTGGAAACACCATATATTTT
CDR3: CASTAGNTIYF

D: TRBD2
J: TRBJ2-3
V: TRBV29-1
length: 17
size: NA
DNA: TGCAGCGTCGACGCCCTGGGACTAGCGGGGAGCACAGATACGCAGTATTTT
CDR3: CSVDALGLAGSTDTQYF

D: NA
J: TRBJ1-1
V: TRBV6-5
length: 13
size: NA
DNA: TGTGCCAGCGGGGCCGTAAGCAGCACTGAAGCTTTCTTT
CDR3: CASGAVSSTEAFF

D: NA
J: TRBJ2-1
V: TRBV5-8
length: 15
size: once
DNA: TGTGCCAGCACTCTGCGGGGTCGGGGGTACAATGAGCAGTTCTTC
CDR3: CASTLRGRGYNEQFF

D: NA
J: TRBJ2-7
V: TRBV7-9
length: 11
size: NA
DNA: TGTGCCAGCAGCCCAGACAGGGAGCAGTACTTC
CDR3: CASSPDREQYF

D: NA
J: TRBJ2-3
V: TRBV13
length: 13
size: once
DNA: TGTGCCAGCAGCTCCAAACAGGGACCTACGCAGTATTTT
CDR3: CASSSKQGPTQYF

D: NA
J: TRBJ1-6
V: TRBV12-2
length: 15
size: NA
DNA: TGTGCAAGTCGCTTAGGGTTCCCAGGCAATTCACCCCTCCACTTT
CDR3: CASRLGFPGNSPLHF

D: TRBD2
J: TRBJ2-1
V: TRBV9
length: 14
size: NA
DNA: TGTGCCAGCAGCGCCTCTAGCGGCTACAATGAGCAGTTCTTC
CDR3: CASSASSGYNEQFF

D: NA
J: TRBJ1-2
V: TRBV5-6
length: 12
size: NA
DNA: TGTGCCAGCAGCTTGGCGGGGGGAGGCTACACCTTC
CDR3: CASSLAGGGYTF

D: NA
J: TRBJ1-6
V: TRBV6-1
length: 16
size: NA
DNA: TGTGCCAGCAGTGAAGCCGAGCAAATCCTGAATTCACCCCTCCACTTT
CDR3: CASSEAEQILNSPLHF

D: TRBD1
J: TRBJ1-6
V: TRBV7-2
length: 14
size: NA
DNA: TGTGCCAGCAGACACGACAGGGGGAATTCACCCCTCCACTTT
CDR3: CASRHDRGNSPLHF

D: TRBD2
J: TRBJ2-7
V: TRBV5-1
length: 15
size: NA
DNA: TGCGCCAGCAGCTTGGCCCCACCGGGAGGAGACGAGCAGTACTTC
CDR3: CASSLAPPGGDEQYF

D: NA
J: TRBJ2-1
V: TRBV5-1
length: 14
size: NA
DNA: TGCGCCAGCAGCTTGGGGGGGGACTCCAATGAGCAGTTCTTC
CDR3: CASSLGGDSNEQFF

D: NA
J: TRBJ2-2
V: TRBV30
length: 17
size: NA
DNA: TGTGCCGGCTGTCGGGGAGTGGTACAGGGGAACACCGGGGAGCTGTTTTTT
CDR3: CAGCRGVVQGNTGELFF

D: TRBD1
J: TRBJ2-6
V: TRBV28
length: 16
size: NA
DNA: TGTGCCAGCAGTGCACAGGGGGCTGGTGGGGCCAACGTCCTGACTTTC
CDR3: CASSAQGAGGANVLTF

D: NA
J: TRBJ2-1
V: TRBV28
length: 16
size: NA
DNA: TGTGCCAGCAGTTTAATGACAGGTCACCCTTACAATGAGCAGTTCTTC
CDR3: CASSLMTGHPYNEQFF

D: TRBD2
J: TRBJ2-7
V: TRBV5-4
length: 14
size: NA
DNA: TGTGCCAGCAGAGCGGGGGGGCCATCATACGAGCAGTACTTC
CDR3: CASRAGGPSYEQYF

D: NA
J: TRBJ2-3
V: TRBV4-1
length: 13
size: NA
DNA: TGCGCCAGCAGTCCAGGGAGCACAGATACGCAGTATTTT
CDR3: CASSPGSTDTQYF

D: TRBD2
J: TRBJ2-5
V: TRBV9
length: 13
size: NA
DNA: TGTGCCAGCAGCGCGGTTATAGCGGGGACCCAGTACTTC
CDR3: CASSAVIAGTQYF

D: NA
J: TRBJ2-7
V: TRBV21-1
length: 13
size: NA
DNA: TGTGCCAGCAGGTACCAGGGGGCTGACGAGCAGTACTTC
CDR3: CASRYQGADEQYF

D: TRBD1
J: TRBJ1-2
V: TRBV19
length: 17
size: once
DNA: TGTGCCAGTAGTATAGATCAGGGGGTGCCAACTAACTATGGCTACACCTTC
CDR3: CASSIDQGVPTNYGYTF

D: NA
J: TRBJ2-3
V: TRBV7-3
length: 14
size: NA
DNA: TGTGCCAGCAGTCGCCGGGGGAGTTCAGATACGCAGTATTTT
CDR3: CASSRRGSSDTQYF

D: NA
J: TRBJ2-1
V: TRBV5-1
length: 14
size: NA
DNA: TGCGCCAGCAGCGTAGCGGACGCATACAATGAGCAGTTCTTC
CDR3: CASSVADAYNEQFF

D: NA
J: TRBJ1-1
V: TRBV19
length: 8
size: NA
DNA: TGTGACACTACCTCGACTTTCTTT
CDR3: CDTTSTFF

D: TRBD1
J: TRBJ2-7
V: TRBV5-1
length: 14
size: once
DNA: TGCGCCAGCAGCTCCTCAGGACAGGGCTACGAGCAGTACTTC
CDR3: CASSSSGQGYEQYF

D: TRBD2
J: TRBJ2-7
V: TRBV7-2
length: 12
size: NA
DNA: TGTGCCAGCAGCCGCGGGAGCCTCGAGCAGTACTTC
CDR3: CASSRGSLEQYF

D: NA
J: TRBJ2-7
V: TRBV6-5
length: 12
size: NA
DNA: TGTGCCAGCAGTTACGGGCAGTACGAGCAGTACTTC
CDR3: CASSYGQYEQYF

D: TRBD1
J: TRBJ2-2
V: TRBV5-1
length: 15
size: once
DNA: TGCGCCAGCAGCAAGGACAGGTCCTTCACCGGGGAGCTGTTTTTT
CDR3: CASSKDRSFTGELFF

D: NA
J: TRBJ2-7
V: TRBV29-1
length: 13
size: NA
DNA: TGCAGCGTTCGCAGGGGTCTTGGAGGCGAGCAGTACTTC
CDR3: CSVRRGLGGEQYF

D: TRBD1
J: TRBJ1-1
V: TRBV6-6
length: 15
size: NA
DNA: TGTGCCAGCAGTACAAGGACAGGGGATAACACTGAAGCTTTCTTT
CDR3: CASSTRTGDNTEAFF

D: TRBD2
J: TRBJ2-3
V: TRBV7-3
length: 18
size: NA
DNA: TGTGCCAGCAGCGCGCAGGCACTTAGCGGGAGTACTTCGGATACGCAGTATTTT
CDR3: CASSAQALSGSTSDTQYF